This T cell receptor beta chain was identified in a study of blood T cell repertoires in COVID-19. Study at large: Acute and convalescent COVID-19 samples came from the United States, Italy and Spain. T cells, B-cell-depleted T cells, or PBMCs provided the cDNA or gDNA that served as material.

As handled by the study authors: The authors estimated nucleated cell counts from reference gene primer amplification. The data were produced by immunoSEQ multiplex PCR, yet TCRdb's version contains in-frame clones alone and is incomplete. The D gene and trimming were derived from the DNA, and the V and J assignments and clone size from that table. The sample has 200,000 to 250,000 clones; approximately 86% are singletons. The Seattle patients, enrolled during active infection, were followed longitudinally. Looked up from germline, CDR1 is SGHDT and CDR2 is YYEEEE. V dropped 2 bases and J dropped 2 bases, with 11 bases sitting between them. The CDR3 loop spans 15 amino acids.

The chain has TRBV5-6 and TRBJ1-5; D possibly corresponds to TRBD1 (5 bases). Material for sequencing was peripheral blood. This receptor was taken from a woman aged 25 to 39 with COVID-19, enrolled during active disease. The CDR3 DNA reads as TGTGCCAGCAGCTTAGGGGATCAGGGCAATCAGCCCCAGCATTTT. It encodes CASSLGDQGNQPQHF. The full variable domain, completed using reference TRBV5-6 and TRBJ1-5, is DAGVTQSPTHLIKTRGQQVTLRCSPKSGHDTVSWYQQALGQGPQFIFQYYEEEERQRGNFPDRFSGHQFPNYSSELNVNALLLGDSALYLCASSLGDQGNQPQHFGDGTRLSIL.